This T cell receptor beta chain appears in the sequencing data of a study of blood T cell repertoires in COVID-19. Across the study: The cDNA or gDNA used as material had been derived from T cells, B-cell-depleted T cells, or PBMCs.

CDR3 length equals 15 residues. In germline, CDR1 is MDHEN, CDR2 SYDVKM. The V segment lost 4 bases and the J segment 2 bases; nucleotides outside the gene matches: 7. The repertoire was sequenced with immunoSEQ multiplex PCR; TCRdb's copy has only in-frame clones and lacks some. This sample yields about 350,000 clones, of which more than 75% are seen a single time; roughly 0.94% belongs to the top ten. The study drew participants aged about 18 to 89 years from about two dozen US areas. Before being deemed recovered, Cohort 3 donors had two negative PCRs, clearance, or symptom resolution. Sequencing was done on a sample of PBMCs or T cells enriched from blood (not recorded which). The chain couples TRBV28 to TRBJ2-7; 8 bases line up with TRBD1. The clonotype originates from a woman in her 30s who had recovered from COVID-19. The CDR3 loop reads CASSSSGQVTYEQYF. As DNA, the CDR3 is TGTGCCAGCAGTTCGTCGGGACAGGTGACCTACGAGCAGTACTTC.